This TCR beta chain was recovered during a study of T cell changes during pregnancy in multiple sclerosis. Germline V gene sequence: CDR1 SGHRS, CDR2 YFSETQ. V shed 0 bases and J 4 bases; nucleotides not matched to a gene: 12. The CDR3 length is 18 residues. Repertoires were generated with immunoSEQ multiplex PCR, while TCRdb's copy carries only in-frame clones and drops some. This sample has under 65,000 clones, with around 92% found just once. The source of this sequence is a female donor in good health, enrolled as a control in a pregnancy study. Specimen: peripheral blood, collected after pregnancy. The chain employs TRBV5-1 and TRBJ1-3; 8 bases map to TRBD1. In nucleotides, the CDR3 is TGCGCCAGCAGCTTGGGGCAGGGGGCCAGGTCGCCCGGAAACACCATATATTTT. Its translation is CASSLGQGARSPGNTIYF.